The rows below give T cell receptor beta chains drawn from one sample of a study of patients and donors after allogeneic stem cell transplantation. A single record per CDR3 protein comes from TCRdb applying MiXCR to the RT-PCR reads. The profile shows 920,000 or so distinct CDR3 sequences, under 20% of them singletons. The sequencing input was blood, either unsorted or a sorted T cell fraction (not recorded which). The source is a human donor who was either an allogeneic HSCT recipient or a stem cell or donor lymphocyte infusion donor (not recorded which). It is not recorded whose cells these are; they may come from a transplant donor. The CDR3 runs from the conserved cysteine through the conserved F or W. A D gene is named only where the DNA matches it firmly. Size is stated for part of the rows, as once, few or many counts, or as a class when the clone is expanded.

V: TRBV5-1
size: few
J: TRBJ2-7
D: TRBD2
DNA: TGCGCCAGCAGCTCCGGACTAGCGCCCAGCTCCTACGAGCAGTACTTC
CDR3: CASSSGLAPSSYEQYF

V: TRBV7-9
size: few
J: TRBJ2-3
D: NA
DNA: TGTGCCAGCAGAAGGGAGAGTCGAGATACGCAGTATTTT
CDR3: CASRRESRDTQYF

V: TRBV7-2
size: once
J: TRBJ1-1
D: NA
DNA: TGTGCCAGCAGCCCACCAGCGGGCCAGAGGGGTGCTTTCTTT
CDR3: CASSPPAGQRGAFF

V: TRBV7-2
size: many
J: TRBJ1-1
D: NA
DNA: TGTGCCAGCAGCTTAGATTCGGGTTTGAACACTGAAGCTTTCTTT
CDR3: CASSLDSGLNTEAFF

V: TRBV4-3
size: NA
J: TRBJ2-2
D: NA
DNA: TGCGCCAGCAGCCAGGGACTTACATACACCGGGGAGCTGTTTTTT
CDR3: CASSQGLTYTGELFF

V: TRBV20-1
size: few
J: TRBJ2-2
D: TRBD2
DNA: TGCAGTGCTGGAACTAGCGGGGGGCTTTCGAACACCGGGGAGCTGTTTTTT
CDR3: CSAGTSGGLSNTGELFF

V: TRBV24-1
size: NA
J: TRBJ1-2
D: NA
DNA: TGTGCCACCAGTGAACCAGGGGCCGGCTACACCTTC
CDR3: CATSEPGAGYTF

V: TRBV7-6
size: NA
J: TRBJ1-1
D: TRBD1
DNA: TGTGCCAGCAGCGGACACAGGGGCGGGAACACTGAAGCTTTCTTT
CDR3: CASSGHRGGNTEAFF

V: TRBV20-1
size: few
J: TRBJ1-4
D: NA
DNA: TGCAGTGCGAAGTCAGGAGGCAGTCGTAATGAAAAACTGTTTTTT
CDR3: CSAKSGGSRNEKLFF

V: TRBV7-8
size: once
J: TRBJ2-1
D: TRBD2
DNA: TGTGCCAGCAGCTTAAGAGGGACTAGCGGGAGGTACAATGAGCAGTTCTTC
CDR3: CASSLRGTSGRYNEQFF

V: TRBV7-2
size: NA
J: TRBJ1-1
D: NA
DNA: TGTGCCAGCAGCTTAGTCAGGTTCGAAGCTTTCTTT
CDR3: CASSLVRFEAFF

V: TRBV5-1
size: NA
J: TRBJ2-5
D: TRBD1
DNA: TGCGCCAGCAGCCCGCTCGGGGGACAGGCGTTCGGAGAGACCCAGTACTTC
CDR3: CASSPLGGQAFGETQYF

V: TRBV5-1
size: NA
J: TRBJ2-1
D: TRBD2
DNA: TGCGCCAGCAGCTGGGGACTAGCGGGAGGGTACTACAATGAGCAGTTCTTC
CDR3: CASSWGLAGGYYNEQFF

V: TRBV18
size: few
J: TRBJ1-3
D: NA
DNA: TGTGCCAGCTCACCACTCGCAGGACCCTCTGGAAACACCATATATTTT
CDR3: CASSPLAGPSGNTIYF

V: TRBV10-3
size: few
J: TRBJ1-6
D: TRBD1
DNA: TGTGCCATCAGAACAGGGGGCGCGGATTCACCCCTCCACTTT
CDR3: CAIRTGGADSPLHF

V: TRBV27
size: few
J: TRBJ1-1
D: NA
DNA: TGTGCCAGCATCTCCCGATCCAACACTGAAGCTTTCTTT
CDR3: CASISRSNTEAFF

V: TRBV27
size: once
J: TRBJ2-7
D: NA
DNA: TGTGCCAGCACGCTGGGGACACCCTACGAGCAGTACTTC
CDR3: CASTLGTPYEQYF

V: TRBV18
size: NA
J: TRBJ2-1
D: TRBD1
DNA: TGTGCCAGCTCTCCACCGGGACAGCTAGAGCAGTTCTTC
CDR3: CASSPPGQLEQFF

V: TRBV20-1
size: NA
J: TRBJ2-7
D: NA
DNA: TGCAGTGCTAGAGGGGGGAGTAGGACTTCCTACGAGCAGTACTTC
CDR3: CSARGGSRTSYEQYF

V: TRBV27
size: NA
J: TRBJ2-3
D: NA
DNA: TGTGCCAGCAGTTTGAGTCTTTTGTCGAGATTCACAGATACGCAGTATTTT
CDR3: CASSLSLLSRFTDTQYF

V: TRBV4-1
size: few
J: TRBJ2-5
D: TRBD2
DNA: TGCGCCAGCAGCCAAGATCGGCTAGCGGGAGATCAAGAGACCCAGTACTTC
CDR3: CASSQDRLAGDQETQYF

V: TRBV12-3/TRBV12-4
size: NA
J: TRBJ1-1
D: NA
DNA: TGTGCCAGCAGAGGGGGGGTCCGGCGGACGAACACTGAAGCTTTCTTT
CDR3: CASRGGVRRTNTEAFF

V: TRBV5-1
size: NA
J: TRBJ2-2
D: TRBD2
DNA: TGCGCCAGCAACCTTAGCGGGAGACAGGGCGGGGAGCTGTTTTTT
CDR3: CASNLSGRQGGELFF

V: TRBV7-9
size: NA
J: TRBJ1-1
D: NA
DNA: TGTGCCAGCAGCTTCCCCTCGGATGAAGGGGTCACTGAAGCTTTCTTT
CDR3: CASSFPSDEGVTEAFF

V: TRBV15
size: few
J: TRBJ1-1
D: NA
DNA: TGTGCCACCAGCAGAGATCTATCAACTGAAGCTTTCTTT
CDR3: CATSRDLSTEAFF

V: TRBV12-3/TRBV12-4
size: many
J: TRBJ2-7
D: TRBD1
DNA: TGTGCCAGCAGTTTAGGGAGGACAGGGATCTACGAGCAGTACTTC
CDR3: CASSLGRTGIYEQYF

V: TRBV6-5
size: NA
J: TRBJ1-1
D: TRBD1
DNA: TGTGCCAGCAGTTCCAGGGCCAAGGTAGGGGGCATGAACACTGAAGCTTTCTTT
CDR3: CASSSRAKVGGMNTEAFF

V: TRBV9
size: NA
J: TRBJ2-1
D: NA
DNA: TGTGCCAGCACGGCTTCGGCTTTTTCCTACAATGAGCAGTTCTTC
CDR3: CASTASAFSYNEQFF

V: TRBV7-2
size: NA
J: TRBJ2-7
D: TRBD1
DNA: TGTGCCAGCAGCTTAGAGGGGGCTGGGAACGAGCAGTACTTC
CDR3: CASSLEGAGNEQYF

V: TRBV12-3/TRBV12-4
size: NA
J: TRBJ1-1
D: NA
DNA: TGTGCCAGCACCAACGGTAGGGTCACCACTGAAGCTTTCTTT
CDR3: CASTNGRVTTEAFF

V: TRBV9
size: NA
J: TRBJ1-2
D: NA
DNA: TGTGCCAGCAGCGTAGCGGGACAACCCAACTATGGCTACACCTTC
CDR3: CASSVAGQPNYGYTF

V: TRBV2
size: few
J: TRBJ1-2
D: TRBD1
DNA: TGTGCCAGCAATCAGGGGGCCAGCTATGGCTACACCTTC
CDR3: CASNQGASYGYTF

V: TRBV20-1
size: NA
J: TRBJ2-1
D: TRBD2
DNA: TGCAGTGCCGCCTTACTAGCGGGAGTGGGCAATGAGCAGTTCTTC
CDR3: CSAALLAGVGNEQFF

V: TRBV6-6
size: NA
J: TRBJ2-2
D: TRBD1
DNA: TGTGCCAGCGGGACAGCAAACCTCAGGGAGCTGTTTTTT
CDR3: CASGTANLRELFF

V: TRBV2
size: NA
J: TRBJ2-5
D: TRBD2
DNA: TGTGCCAGCAGTGAAGTAGCGGGGGGGGCCCAGTACTTC
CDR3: CASSEVAGGAQYF

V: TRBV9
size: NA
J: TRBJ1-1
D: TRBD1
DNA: TGTGCCAGCAGCCCCTGGGACAGGGGCGCAGGAATAGGAACTGAAGCTTTCTTT
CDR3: CASSPWDRGAGIGTEAFF

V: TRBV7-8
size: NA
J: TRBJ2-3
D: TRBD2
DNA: TGTGCCAGCAGGAAGCGGGGGGCCAGCACAGATACGCAGTATTTT
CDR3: CASRKRGASTDTQYF

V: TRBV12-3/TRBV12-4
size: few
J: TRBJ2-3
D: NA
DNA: TGTGCCAGCAGGTTGGGGGGCGGGGGAAGCACAGATACGCAGTATTTT
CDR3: CASRLGGGGSTDTQYF

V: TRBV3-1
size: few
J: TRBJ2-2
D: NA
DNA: TGTGCCAGCAGCCAACAGGTCACCGGGGAGCTGTTTTTT
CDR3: CASSQQVTGELFF

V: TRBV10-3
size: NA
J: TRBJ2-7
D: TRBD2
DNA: TGTGCCATCAGTGAGTCAATGGCCGGACTAGCGGGTCTCGAGCAGTACTTC
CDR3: CAISESMAGLAGLEQYF

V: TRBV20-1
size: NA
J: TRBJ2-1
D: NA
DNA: TGCAGTGCTAGACCTTACCTTGGCGTCAGCTCCTACAATGAGCAGTTCTTC
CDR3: CSARPYLGVSSYNEQFF

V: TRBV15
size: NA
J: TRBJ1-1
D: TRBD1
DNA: TGTGCCACCAGCAGAGGAGGACAGGGGAGGACTGAAGCTTTCTTT
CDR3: CATSRGGQGRTEAFF